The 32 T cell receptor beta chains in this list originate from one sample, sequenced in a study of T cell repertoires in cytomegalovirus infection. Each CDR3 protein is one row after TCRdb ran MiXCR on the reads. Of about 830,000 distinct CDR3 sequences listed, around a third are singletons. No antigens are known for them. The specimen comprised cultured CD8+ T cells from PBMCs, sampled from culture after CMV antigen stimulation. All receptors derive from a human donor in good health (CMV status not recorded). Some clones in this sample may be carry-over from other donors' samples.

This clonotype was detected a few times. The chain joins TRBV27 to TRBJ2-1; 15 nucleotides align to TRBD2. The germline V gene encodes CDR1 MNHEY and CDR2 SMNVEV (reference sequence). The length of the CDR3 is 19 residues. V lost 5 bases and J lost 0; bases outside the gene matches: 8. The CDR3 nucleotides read TGTGCCAGCAGTAAACCTCCGGGACTAGCGGGGGGCTCCTACAATGAGCAGTTCTTC. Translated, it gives CASSKPPGLAGGSYNEQFF.

DNA for the CDR3: TGTGCCAGTGGGGAAACAGACTACAATGAGCAGTTCTTC. This encodes CASGETDYNEQFF. The rearrangement uses TRBV19 and TRBJ2-1; unclear D gene. The length of the CDR3 is 13 residues. Trimming removed 8 bases at V and 3 bases at J, with 11 bases between. Germline CDR1 is LNHDA and CDR2 is SQIVND (reference sequence).

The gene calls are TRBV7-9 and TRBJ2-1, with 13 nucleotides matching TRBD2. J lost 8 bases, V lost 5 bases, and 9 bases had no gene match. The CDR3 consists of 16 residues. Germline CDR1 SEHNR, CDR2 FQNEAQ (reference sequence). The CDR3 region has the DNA TGTGCCAGCAGCACACGGACTAGCGGGGGTTCAGATGAGCAGTTCTTC. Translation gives CASSTRTSGGSDEQFF.

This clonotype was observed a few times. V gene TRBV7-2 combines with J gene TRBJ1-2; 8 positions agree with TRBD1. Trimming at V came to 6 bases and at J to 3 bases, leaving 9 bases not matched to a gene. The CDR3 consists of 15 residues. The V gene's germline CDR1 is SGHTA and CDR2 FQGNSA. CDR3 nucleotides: TGTGCCAGCAGAAATCCAGGGGGCGCAGACTATGGCTACACCTTC. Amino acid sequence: CASRNPGGADYGYTF.

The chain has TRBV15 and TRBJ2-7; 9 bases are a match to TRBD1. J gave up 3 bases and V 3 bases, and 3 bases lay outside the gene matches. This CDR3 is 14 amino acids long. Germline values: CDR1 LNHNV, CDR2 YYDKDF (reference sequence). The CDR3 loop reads CATSRTGGDYEQYV. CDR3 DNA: TGTGCCACCAGCAGGACAGGGGGGGACTACGAGCAGTACGTC.

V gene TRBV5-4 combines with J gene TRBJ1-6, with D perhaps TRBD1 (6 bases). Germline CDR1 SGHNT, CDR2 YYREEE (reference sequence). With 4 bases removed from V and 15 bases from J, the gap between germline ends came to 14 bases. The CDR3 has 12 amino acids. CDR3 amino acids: CASSGTGWDLHF. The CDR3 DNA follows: TGTGCCAGCAGCGGTACAGGGTGGGACCTCCACTTT. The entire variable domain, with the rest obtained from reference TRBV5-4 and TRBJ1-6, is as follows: ETGVTQSPTHLIKTRGQQVTLRCSSQSGHNTVSWYQQALGQGPQFIFQYYREEENGRGNFPPRFSGLQFPNYSSELNVNALELDDSALYLCASSGTGWDLHFGNGTRLTVT.

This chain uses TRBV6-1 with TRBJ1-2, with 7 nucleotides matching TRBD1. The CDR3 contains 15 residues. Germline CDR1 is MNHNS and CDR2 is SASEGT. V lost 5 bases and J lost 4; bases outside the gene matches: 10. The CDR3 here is CASSPGQAYFYGYTF. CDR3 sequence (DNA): TGTGCCAGCAGTCCCGGACAGGCATACTTCTATGGCTACACCTTC.

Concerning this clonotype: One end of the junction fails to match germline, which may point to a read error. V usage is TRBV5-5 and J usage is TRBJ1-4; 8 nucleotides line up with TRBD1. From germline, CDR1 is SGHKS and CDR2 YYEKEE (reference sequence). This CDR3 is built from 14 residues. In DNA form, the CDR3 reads TGTGTCAGCTTTCCGACAGGGGCGGATGAAAAACTGTTTTTT. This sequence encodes CVSFPTGADEKLFF.

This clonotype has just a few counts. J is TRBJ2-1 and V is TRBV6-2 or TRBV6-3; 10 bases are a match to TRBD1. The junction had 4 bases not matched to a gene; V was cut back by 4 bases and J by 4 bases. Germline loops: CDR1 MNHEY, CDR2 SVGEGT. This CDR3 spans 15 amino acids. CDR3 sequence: CASSFGTGVYNEQFF. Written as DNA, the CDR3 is TGTGCCAGCAGTTTTGGGACAGGGGTATACAATGAGCAGTTCTTC.

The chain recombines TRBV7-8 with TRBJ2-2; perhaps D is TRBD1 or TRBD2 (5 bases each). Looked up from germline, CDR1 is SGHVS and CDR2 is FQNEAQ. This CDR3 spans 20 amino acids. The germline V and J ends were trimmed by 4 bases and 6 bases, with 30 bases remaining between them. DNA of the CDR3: TGTGCCAGCAGCTCACAACCTAACGAACCGGGGCCCAAAGGGGCCGGGGAGCTGTTTTTT. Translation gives CASSSQPNEPGPKGAGELFF.

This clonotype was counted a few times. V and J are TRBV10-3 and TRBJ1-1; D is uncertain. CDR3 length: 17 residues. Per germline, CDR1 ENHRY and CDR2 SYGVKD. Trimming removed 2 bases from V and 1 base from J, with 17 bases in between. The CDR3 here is CAISEKVWERGNTEAFF. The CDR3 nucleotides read TGTGCCATCAGTGAGAAGGTCTGGGAACGGGGGAACACTGAAGCTTTCTTT.

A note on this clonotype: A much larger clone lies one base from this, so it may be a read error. CDR3 DNA sequence: TGTGTCAGCAGCTTACAGTCGGGCGATCGGAGCACAGATACGCAGTATTTT. Translated, it gives CVSSLQSGDRSTDTQYF. The chain carries TRBV7-2 and TRBJ2-3; D gene unclear. CDR1 and CDR2 from the germline V gene are SGHTA and FQGNSA. This CDR3 has 17 residues.

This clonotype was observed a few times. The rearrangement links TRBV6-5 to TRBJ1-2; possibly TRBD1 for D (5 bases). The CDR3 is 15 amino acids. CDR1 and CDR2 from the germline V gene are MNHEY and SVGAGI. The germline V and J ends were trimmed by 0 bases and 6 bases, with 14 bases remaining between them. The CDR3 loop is CASSYSRGGVDGYTF. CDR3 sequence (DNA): TGTGCCAGCAGTTACTCAAGGGGAGGGGTTGATGGCTACACCTTC.

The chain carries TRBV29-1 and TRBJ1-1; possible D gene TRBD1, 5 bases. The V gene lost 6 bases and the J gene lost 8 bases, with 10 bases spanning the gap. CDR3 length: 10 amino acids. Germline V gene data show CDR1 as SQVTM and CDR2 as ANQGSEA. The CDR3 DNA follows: TGCAGCGTGGAGACAGAAGAAGCTTTCTTT. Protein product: CSVETEEAFF.

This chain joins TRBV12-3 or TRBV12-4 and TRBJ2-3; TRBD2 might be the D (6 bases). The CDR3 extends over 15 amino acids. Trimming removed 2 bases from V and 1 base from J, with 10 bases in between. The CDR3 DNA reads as TGTGCCAGCAGTTTATGTGGCGGGGGCACAGATACGCAGTATTTT. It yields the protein CASSLCGGGTDTQYF.

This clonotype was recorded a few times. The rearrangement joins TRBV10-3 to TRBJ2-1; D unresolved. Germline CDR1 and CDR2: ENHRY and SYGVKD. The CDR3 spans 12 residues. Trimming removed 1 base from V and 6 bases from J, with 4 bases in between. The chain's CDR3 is CAISEFGNEQFF. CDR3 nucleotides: TGTGCCATCAGTGAGTTCGGCAATGAGCAGTTCTTC.

CDR3 nucleotide sequence: TGTGCCAGCAGTGAAGCGCGAGGGGGCCGGGAGACCCAGTACTTC. The encoded protein is CASSEARGGRETQYF. The chain uses TRBV2 and TRBJ2-5; 7 nucleotides agree with TRBD1. In germline, CDR1 is SNHLY, CDR2 FYNNEI. This CDR3 has 15 amino acids. With 0 bases clipped from V and 5 bases from J, the junction kept 6 bases outside the gene matches.

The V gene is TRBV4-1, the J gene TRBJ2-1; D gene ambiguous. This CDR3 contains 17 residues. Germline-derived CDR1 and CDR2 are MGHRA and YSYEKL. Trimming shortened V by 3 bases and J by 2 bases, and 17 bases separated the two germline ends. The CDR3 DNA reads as TGCGCCAGCAGCCACCACGGACCCCGAAGCGCCTACAATGAGCAGTTCTTC. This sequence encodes CASSHHGPRSAYNEQFF.

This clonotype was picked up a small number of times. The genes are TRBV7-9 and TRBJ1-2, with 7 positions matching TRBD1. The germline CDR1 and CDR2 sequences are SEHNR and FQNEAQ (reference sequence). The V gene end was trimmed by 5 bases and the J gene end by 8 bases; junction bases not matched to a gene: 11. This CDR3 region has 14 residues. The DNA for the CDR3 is TGTGCCAGCAGCCCCACCCGGACAGGATGGGGCTACACCTTC. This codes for CASSPTRTGWGYTF.

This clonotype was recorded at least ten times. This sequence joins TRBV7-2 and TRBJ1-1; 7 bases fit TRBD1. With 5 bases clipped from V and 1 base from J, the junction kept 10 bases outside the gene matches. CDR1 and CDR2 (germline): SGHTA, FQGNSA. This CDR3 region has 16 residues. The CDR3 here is CASSRTYRGKNTEAFF. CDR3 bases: TGTGCCAGCAGCCGAACCTACAGGGGAAAGAACACTGAAGCTTTCTTT.

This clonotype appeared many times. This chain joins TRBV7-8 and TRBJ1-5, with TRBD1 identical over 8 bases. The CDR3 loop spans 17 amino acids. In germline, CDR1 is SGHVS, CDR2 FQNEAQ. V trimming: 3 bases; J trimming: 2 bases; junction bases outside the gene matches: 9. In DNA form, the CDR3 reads TGTGCCAGCAGCTTTCGCCAGGACAGGGAGGGCAATCAGCCCCAGCATTTT. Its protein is CASSFRQDREGNQPQHF. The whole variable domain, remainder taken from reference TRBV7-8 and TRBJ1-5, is GAGVSQSPRYKVAKRGQDVALRCDPISGHVSLFWYQQALGQGPEFLTYFQNEAQLDKSGLPSDRFFAERPEGSVSTLKIQRTQQEDSAVYLCASSFRQDREGNQPQHFGDGTRLSIL.

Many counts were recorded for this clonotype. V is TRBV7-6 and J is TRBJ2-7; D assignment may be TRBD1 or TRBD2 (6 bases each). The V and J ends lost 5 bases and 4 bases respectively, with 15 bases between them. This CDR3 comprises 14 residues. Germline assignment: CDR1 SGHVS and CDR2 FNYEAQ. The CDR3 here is CASSPIGGGYEQYF. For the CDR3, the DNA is TGTGCCAGCAGCCCAATCGGGGGCGGATACGAGCAGTACTTC.

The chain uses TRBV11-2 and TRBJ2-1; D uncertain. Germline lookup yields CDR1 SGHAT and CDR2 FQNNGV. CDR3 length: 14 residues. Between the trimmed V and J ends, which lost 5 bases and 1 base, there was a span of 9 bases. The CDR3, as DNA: TGTGCCAGCAGCCCGGCGATTTCCTACAATGAGCAGTTCTTC. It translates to CASSPAISYNEQFF.

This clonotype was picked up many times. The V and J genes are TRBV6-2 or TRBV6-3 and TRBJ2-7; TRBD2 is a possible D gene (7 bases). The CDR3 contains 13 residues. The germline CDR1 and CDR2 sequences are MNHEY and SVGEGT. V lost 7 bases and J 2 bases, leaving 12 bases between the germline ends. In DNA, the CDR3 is TGTGCCAGCAATTGGGAGGGGGCCTACGAGCAGTACGTC. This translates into CASNWEGAYEQYV.

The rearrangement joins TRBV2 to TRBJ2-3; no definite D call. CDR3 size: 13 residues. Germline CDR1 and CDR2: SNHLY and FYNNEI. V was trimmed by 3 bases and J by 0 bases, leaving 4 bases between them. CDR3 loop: CASSELSTDTQYF. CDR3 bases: TGTGCCAGCAGTGAGTTAAGCACAGATACGCAGTATTTT. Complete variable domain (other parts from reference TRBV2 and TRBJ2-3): EPEVTQTPSHQVTQMGQEVILRCVPISNHLYFYWYRQILGQKVEFLVSFYNNEISEKSEIFDDQFSVERPDGSNFTLKIRSTKLEDSAMYFCASSELSTDTQYFGPGTRLTVL.

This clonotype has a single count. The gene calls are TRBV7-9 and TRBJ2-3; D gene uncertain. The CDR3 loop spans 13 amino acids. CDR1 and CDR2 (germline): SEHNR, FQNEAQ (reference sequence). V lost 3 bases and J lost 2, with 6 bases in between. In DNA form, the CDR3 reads TGTGCCAGCAGCTTTCTGTTCACAGATACGCAGTATTTT. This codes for CASSFLFTDTQYF.

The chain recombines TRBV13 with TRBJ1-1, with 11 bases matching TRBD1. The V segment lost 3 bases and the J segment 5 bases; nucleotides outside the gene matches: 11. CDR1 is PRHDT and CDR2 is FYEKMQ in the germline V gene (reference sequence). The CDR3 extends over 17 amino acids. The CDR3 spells CASSFSRPGQGETEAFF. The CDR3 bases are TGTGCCAGCAGCTTCTCCCGGCCGGGACAGGGGGAAACTGAAGCTTTCTTT.

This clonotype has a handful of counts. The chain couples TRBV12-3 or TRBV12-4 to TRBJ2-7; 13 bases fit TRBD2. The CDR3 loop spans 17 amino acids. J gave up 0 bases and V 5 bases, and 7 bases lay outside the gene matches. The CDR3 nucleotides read TGTGCCAGCAGTACTACTAGCGGGGGGGCGAGCTCCTACGAGCAGTACTTC. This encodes CASSTTSGGASSYEQYF.

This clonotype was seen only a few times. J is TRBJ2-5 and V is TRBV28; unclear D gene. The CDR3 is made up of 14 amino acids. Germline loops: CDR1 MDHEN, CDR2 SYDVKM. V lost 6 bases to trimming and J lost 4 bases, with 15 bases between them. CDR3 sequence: CASSLLSSRETQYF. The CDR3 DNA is TGTGCCAGCAGCCTTCTAAGCAGCCGAGAGACCCAGTACTTC. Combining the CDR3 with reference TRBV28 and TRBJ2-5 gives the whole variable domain DVKVTQSSRYLVKRTGEKVFLECVQDMDHENMFWYRQDPGLGLRLIYFSYDVKMKEKGDIPEGYSVSREKKERFSLILESASTNQTSMYLCASSLLSSRETQYFGPGTRLLVL.

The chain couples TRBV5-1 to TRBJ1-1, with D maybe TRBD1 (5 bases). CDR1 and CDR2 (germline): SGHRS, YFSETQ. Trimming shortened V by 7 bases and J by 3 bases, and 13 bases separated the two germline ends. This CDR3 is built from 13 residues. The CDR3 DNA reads TGCGCCAGCTTCCGGGGACCGTACACTGAAGCTTTCTTT. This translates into CASFRGPYTEAFF.

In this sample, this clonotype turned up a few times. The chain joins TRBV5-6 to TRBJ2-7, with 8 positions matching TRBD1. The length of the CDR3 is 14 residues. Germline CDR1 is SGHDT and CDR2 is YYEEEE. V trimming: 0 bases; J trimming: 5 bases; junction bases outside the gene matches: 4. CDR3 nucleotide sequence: TGTGCCAGCAGCTTGGGCGGACAGGGCGACGAGCAGTACGTC. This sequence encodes CASSLGGQGDEQYV.

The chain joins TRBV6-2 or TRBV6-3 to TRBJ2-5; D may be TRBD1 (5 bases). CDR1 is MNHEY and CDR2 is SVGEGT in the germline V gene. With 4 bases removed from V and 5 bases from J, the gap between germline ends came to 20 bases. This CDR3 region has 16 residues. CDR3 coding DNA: TGTGCCAGCAGTTCCCCCCAGGGAAGTAATGAGGAGACCCAGTACTTC. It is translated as CASSSPQGSNEETQYF.